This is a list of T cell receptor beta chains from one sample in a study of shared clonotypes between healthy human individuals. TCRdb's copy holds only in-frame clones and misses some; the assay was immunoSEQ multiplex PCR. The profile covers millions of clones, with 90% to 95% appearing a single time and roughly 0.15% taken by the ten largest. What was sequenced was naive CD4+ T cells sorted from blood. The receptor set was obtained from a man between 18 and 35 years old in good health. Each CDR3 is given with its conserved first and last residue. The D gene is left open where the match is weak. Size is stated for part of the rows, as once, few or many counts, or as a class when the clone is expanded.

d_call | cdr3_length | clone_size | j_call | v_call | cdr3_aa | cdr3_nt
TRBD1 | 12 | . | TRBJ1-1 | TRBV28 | CASSPVGGVAFF | TGTGCCAGCAGTCCCGTAGGGGGCGTGGCTTTCTTT
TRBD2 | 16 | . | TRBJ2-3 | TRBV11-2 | CASSALAGGFTDTQYF | TGTGCCAGCAGCGCCCTAGCGGGGGGTTTCACAGATACGCAGTATTTT
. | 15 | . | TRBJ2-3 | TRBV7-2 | CASSISLVSTDTQYF | TGTGCCAGCAGCATCAGCCTCGTTAGCACAGATACGCAGTATTTT
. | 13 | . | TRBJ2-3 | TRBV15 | CATSSQGTDTQYF | TGTGCCACCAGCAGTCAGGGTACAGATACGCAGTATTTT
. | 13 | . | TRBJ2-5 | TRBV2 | CASKGGAGETQYF | TGTGCCAGCAAGGGGGGGGCTGGCGAGACCCAGTACTTC
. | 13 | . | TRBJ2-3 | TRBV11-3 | CASSFPGADTQYF | TGTGCCAGCAGCTTCCCAGGGGCAGATACGCAGTATTTT
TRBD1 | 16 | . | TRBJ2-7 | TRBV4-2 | CASSQDNPGGNYEQYF | TGTGCCAGCAGCCAAGATAACCCAGGGGGCAACTACGAGCAGTACTTC
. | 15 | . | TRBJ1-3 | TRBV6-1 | CASAQTGASWNTIYF | TGTGCCAGCGCCCAGACAGGCGCGAGTTGGAACACCATATATTTT
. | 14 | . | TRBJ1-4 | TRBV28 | CASSRDRRHEKLFF | TGTGCCAGCAGCCGAGACAGACGCCATGAAAAACTGTTTTTT
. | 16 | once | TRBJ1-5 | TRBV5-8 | CASSLYSASGNQPQHF | TGTGCCAGCAGCTTGTACTCCGCGTCGGGCAATCAGCCCCAGCATTTT
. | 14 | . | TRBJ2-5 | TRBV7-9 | CASSPPGALETQYF | TGTGCCAGCAGTCCGCCAGGGGCTTTGGAGACCCAGTACTTC
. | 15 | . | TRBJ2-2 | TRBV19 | CASSSRTLNTGELFF | TGTGCCAGTAGCTCTCGGACATTGAACACCGGGGAGCTGTTTTTT
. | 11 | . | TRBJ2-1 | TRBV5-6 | CASSLQREQFF | TGTGCCAGCAGCCTACAACGAGAGCAGTTCTTC
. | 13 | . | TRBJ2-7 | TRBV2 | CASSGDRSYEQYF | TGTGCCAGCAGTGGAGACAGATCTTACGAGCAGTACTTC
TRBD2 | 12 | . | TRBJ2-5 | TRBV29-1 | CTAGAGGLAQYF | TGCACGGCGGGTGCGGGGGGATTGGCCCAGTACTTC
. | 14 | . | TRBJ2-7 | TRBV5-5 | CASSLDYFSYEQYF | TGTGCCAGCAGCTTGGACTATTTCTCCTACGAGCAGTACTTC
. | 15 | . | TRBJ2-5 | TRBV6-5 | CASSYSPTIQETQYF | TGTGCCAGCAGTTACTCGCCCACAATCCAAGAGACCCAGTACTTC
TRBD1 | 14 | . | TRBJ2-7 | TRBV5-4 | CASSRDSLSGEQYF | TGTGCCAGCAGCAGGGACAGCCTTTCCGGCGAGCAGTACTTC
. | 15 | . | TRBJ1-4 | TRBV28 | CASSFKRGTNEKLFF | TGTGCCAGCAGTTTCAAAAGGGGAACTAATGAAAAACTGTTTTTT
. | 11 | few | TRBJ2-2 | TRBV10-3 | CAISNTGELFF | TGTGCCATCAGTAACACCGGGGAGCTGTTTTTT
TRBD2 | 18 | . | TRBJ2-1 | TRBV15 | CATSNFHPMAGGRNEQFF | TGTGCCACCAGTAATTTCCACCCGATGGCGGGGGGGCGTAATGAGCAGTTCTTC
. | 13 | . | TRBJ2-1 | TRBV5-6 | CASSETPDNEQFF | TGTGCCAGCAGTGAGACTCCTGACAATGAGCAGTTCTTC
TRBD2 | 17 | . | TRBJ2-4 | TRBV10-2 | CASSESSGRVAKNIQYF | TGCGCCAGCAGTGAGTCAAGCGGGAGGGTAGCCAAAAACATTCAGTACTTC
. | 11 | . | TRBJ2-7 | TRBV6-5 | CASSYLNEQYF | TGTGCCAGCAGTTATTTAAACGAGCAGTACTTC
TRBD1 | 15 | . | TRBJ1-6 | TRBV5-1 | CASSLVRDSNSPLHF | TGCGCCAGCAGCTTGGTAAGGGACAGTAATTCACCCCTCCACTTT
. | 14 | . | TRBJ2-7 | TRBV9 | CASSVSGTSYEQYF | TGTGCCAGCAGCGTCTCGGGCACTTCCTACGAGCAGTACTTC
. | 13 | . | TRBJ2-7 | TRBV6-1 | CASSPGFSYEQYF | TGTGCCAGCAGTCCTGGGTTCTCCTACGAGCAGTACTTC
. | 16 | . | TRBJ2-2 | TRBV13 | CASSSWRAGNTGELFF | TGTGCCAGCAGCTCCTGGCGGGCAGGGAACACCGGGGAGCTGTTTTTT
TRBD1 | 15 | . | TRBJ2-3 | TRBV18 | CASSPQTGGPDTQYF | TGTGCCAGCTCACCCCAGACAGGGGGCCCGGATACGCAGTATTTT
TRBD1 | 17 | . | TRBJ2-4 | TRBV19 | CASSISTGDLAKNIQYF | TGTGCCAGTAGTATATCGACAGGGGACCTAGCCAAAAACATTCAGTACTTC
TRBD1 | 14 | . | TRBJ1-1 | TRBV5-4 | CASSRDRVSLGAFF | TGTGCCAGCAGCCGGGACAGGGTTTCTCTAGGAGCTTTCTTT
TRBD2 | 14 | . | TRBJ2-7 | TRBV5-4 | CASSPTSGIYEQYF | TGTGCCAGCAGCCCGACTAGCGGGATTTACGAGCAGTACTTC
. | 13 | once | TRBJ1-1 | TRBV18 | CASSPNSNTEAFF | TGTGCCAGCTCACCGAACTCGAACACTGAAGCTTTCTTT
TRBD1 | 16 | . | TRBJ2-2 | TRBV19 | CASSSLPGQGFGELFF | TGTGCCAGTAGTTCTCTCCCGGGACAGGGTTTCGGGGAGCTGTTTTTT
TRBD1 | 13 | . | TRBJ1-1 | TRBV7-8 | CASSIRDRVRAFF | TGTGCCAGCAGCATCCGGGACAGGGTCCGGGCTTTCTTT
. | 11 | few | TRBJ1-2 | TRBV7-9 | CASSGIDRYTF | TGTGCCAGCAGCGGCATTGACCGCTACACCTTC
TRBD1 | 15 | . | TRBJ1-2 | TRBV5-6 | CASSGRTGTTYGYTF | TGTGCCAGCAGCGGGCGGACAGGTACGACATATGGCTACACCTTC
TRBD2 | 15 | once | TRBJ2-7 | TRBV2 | CASSGQRERTYEQYF | TGTGCCAGCAGTGGACAGCGGGAGAGGACCTACGAGCAGTACTTC
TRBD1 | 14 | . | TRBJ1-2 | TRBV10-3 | CAIRWNDRGYGYTF | TGTGCCATCAGATGGAACGACAGGGGCTATGGCTACACCTTC
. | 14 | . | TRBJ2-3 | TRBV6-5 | CASSELGGTDTQYF | TGTGCCAGCAGTGAACTTGGGGGCACAGATACGCAGTATTTT
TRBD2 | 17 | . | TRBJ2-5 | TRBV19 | CASSSLRTSGGSETQYF | TGTGCCAGTAGTTCTCTACGGACTAGCGGGGGGTCGGAGACCCAGTACTTC
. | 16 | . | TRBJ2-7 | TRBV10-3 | CAISESMAASSYEQYF | TGTGCCATCAGTGAGTCGATGGCAGCGAGCTCCTACGAGCAGTACTTC
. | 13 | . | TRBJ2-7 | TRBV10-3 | CAISESRGHEQYF | TGTGCCATCAGTGAGTCGAGGGGACACGAGCAGTACTTC
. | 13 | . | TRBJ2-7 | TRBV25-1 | CASSPSDGSEQYF | TGTGCCAGCTCCCCAAGTGACGGGTCCGAGCAGTACTTC
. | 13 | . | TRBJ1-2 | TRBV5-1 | CASRTTEGYGYTF | TGCGCCAGCAGAACCACGGAGGGCTATGGCTACACCTTC
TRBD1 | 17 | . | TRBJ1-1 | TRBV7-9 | CASSLTGTGVRNTEAFF | TGTGCCAGCAGCTTAACCGGGACAGGGGTCAGAAACACTGAAGCTTTCTTT
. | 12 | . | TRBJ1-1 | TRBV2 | CASRAGGTEAFF | TGTGCCAGCAGGGCGGGGGGGACTGAAGCTTTCTTT
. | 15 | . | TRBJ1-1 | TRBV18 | CASSPTAAQITEAFF | TGTGCCAGCTCACCGACGGCAGCTCAAATCACTGAAGCTTTCTTT